This T cell receptor (beta chain) appears in the sequencing data of a study of shared clonotypes between healthy human individuals. Per sorted-subset replicate PCR, input was approximately 180 ng DNA, representing roughly 30,000 T cell genomes. Method: immunoSEQ multiplex PCR; TCRdb's copy keeps in-frame clones and lacks some. Of 1.6 million or so clones listed, roughly 96% were seen once; the top ten hold more than 0.9%. Study findings and constraints: Sorted-subset samples were not fully sequenced, rarefaction indicated.

Of note for this clone: The antigen is unknown.

The V gene lost 3 bases and the J gene lost 4 bases, with 18 bases spanning the gap. The CDR3 totals 16 residues. Germline V gives CDR1 MNHEY, CDR2 SMNVEV (reference sequence). The source of this sequence is a man aged 30-40 years in good health. V usage is TRBV27 and J usage is TRBJ2-5, with TRBD2 as a possible D gene (6 bases). The sample comprised naive CD4+ T cells sorted from blood. Described subset: CD45RA+ positively selected. Written as DNA, the CDR3 is TGTGCCAGCAGTTTTGGATTAGCGGACCCACGAGAGACCCAGTACTTC. Its protein is CASSFGLADPRETQYF.